The T cell receptor beta chain described here comes from a study of response to subunit inactivated influenza vaccine (dated by TCRdb to the late 2010s). Turning to the overall study: Deep quantitative T cell receptor repertoire profiling was used in the study to track responses to a trivalent subunit inactivated influenza vaccine.

At the junction V is shortened by 7 bases and J by 6 bases; bases outside the gene matches: 5. The CDR3, cysteine through phenylalanine, is 13 amino acids long. The entry retains the CDR3 DNA only, 39 bases that are in frame from base 1. The CDR1 and CDR2 encoded by the germline V gene are ENHRY and SYGVKD. Libraries were constructed by RT-PCR. The listed sequencing device is Illumina HiSeq 2500. The raw public reads went through TCRdb reprocessing: fastp at Q25, MiXCR clone calling, in-frame beta chains kept. Every entry covers one CDR3 protein and lists the most common genes and DNA from its rows. This sample gives about 700,000 distinct CDR3 sequences in total; 15% to 19% of them show up just once. The leading ten clones occupy about 9.9% of the sample. Results the study describes overall, beyond this receptor: It was suggested by the authors that each seasonal influenza vaccination may recruit only a limited number of new T cells.

This clonotype was recorded many times. The antigen it binds to is not known. There are no base qualities to consult, and no much larger clone falls within one base. Here the chain combines TRBV10-3 and TRBJ2-3; 9 central nucleotides agree with TRBD1. The sequences come from PBMCs from blood, collected less than 13 days after vaccination. The source of this sequence is a man aged 45-60 years who received an inactivated influenza vaccine. Donor details come from another sample of the same person, matched by shared clones. This receptor carries the CDR3 CAITDRGGDTQYF. The DNA sequence is as follows: TGTGCCATCACGGACAGGGGTGGGGATACGCAGTATTTT.